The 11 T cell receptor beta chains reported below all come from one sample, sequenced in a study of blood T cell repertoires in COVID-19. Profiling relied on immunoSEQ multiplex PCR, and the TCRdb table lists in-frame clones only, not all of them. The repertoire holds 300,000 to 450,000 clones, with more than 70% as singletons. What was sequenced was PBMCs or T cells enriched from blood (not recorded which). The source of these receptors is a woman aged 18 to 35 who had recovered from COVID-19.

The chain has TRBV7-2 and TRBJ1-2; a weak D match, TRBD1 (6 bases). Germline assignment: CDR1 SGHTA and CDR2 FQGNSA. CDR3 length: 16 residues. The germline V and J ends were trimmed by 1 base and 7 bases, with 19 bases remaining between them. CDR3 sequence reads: CASSLVLDSAERGYTF. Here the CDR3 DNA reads TGTGCCAGCAGCTTAGTTCTGGACAGTGCCGAGCGTGGCTACACCTTC.

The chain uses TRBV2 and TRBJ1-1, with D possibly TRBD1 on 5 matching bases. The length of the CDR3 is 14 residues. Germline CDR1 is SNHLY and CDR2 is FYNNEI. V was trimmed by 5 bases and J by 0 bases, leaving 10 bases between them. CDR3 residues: CASSPRQLNTEAFF. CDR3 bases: TGTGCCAGCAGTCCTAGACAGCTGAACACTGAAGCTTTCTTT.

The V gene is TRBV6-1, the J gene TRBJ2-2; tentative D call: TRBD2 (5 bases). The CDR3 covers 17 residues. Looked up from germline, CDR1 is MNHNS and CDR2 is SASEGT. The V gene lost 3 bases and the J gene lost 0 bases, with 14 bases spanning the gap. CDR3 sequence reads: CASSEIGLHANTGELFF. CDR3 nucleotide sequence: TGTGCCAGCAGTGAGATAGGACTGCATGCGAACACCGGGGAGCTGTTTTTT.

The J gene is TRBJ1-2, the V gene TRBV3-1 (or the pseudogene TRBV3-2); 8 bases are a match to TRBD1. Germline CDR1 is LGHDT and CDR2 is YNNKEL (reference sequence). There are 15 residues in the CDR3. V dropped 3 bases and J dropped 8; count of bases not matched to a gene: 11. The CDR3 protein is CASSQADRGFGGYTF. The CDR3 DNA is TGTGCCAGCAGCCAGGCTGACAGGGGCTTTGGGGGCTACACCTTC.

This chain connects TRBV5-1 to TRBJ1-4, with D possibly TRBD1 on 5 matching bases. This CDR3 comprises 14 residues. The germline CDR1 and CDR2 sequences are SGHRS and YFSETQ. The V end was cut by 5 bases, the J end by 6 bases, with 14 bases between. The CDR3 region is CASSNTGVDEKLFF. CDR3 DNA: TGCGCCAGCAGTAATACAGGCGTCGATGAAAAACTGTTTTTT.

The CDR3 nucleotides read TGTGCCAGCAGCCACCGACAGGGCTCCTACGAGCAGTACTTC. The encoded protein is CASSHRQGSYEQYF. The chain combines TRBV3-1 (or the pseudogene TRBV3-2) with TRBJ2-7, with 7 bases fitting TRBD1. The trim removed 3 bases at V and 0 bases at J, leaving 2 bases unmatched. The germline V gene has CDR1 LGHDT and CDR2 YNNKEL (reference sequence). The CDR3 sequence is 14 residues long.

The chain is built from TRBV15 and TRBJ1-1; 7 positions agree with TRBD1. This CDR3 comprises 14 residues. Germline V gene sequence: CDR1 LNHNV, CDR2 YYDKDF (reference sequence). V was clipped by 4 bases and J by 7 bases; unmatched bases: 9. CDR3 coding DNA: TGTGCCACCAGCACGCACCGCCAGGGGGTTGAAGCTTTCTTT. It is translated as CATSTHRQGVEAFF.

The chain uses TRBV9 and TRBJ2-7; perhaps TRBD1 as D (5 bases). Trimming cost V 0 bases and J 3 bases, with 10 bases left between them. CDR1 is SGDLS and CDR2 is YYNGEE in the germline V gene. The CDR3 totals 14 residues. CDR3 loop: CASSVEDNRYEQYF. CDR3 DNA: TGTGCCAGCAGCGTAGAGGACAACCGCTACGAGCAGTACTTC.

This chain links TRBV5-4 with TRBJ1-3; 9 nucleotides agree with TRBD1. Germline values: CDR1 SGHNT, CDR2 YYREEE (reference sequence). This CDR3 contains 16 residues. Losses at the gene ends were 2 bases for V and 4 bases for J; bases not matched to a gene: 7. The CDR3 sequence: CASSFQQGATGNTIYF. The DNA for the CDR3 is TGTGCCAGCAGCTTTCAACAGGGGGCGACGGGAAACACCATATATTTT.

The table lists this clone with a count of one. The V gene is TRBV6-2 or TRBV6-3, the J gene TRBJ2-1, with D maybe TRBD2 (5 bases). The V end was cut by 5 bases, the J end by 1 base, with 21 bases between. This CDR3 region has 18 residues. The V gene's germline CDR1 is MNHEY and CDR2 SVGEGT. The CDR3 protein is CASSKFLPGLRSYNEQFF. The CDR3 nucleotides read TGTGCCAGCAGTAAGTTCCTGCCGGGGTTGAGGTCCTACAATGAGCAGTTCTTC.

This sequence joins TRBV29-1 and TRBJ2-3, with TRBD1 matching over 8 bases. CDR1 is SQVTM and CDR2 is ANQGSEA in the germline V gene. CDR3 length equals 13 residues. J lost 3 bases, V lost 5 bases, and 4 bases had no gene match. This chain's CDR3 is CSVTRQGTDTQYF. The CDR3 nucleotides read TGCAGCGTTACCAGACAGGGGACAGATACGCAGTATTTT.